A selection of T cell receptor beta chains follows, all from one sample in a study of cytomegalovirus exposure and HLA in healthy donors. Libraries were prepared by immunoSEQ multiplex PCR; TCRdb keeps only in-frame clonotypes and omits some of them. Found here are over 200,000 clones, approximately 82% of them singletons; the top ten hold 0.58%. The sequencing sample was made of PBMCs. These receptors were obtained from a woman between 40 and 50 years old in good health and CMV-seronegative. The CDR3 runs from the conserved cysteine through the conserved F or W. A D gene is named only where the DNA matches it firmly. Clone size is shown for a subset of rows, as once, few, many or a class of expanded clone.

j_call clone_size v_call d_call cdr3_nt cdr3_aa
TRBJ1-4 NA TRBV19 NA TGTGCCAGTAGTGGACAGACTCGGGAAAAACTGTTTTTT CASSGQTREKLFF
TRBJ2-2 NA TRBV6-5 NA TGTGCCAGCACCCCAGGGAGGTACACCGGGGAGCTGTTTTTT CASTPGRYTGELFF
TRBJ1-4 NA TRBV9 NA TGTGCCAGCAGCGTAGATACGGGAACAGCAACTAATGAAAAACTGTTTTTT CASSVDTGTATNEKLFF
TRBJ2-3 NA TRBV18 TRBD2 TGTGCCAGCTCACCACTACCTTTGACTAGCGGCACAGATACGCAGTATTTT CASSPLPLTSGTDTQYF
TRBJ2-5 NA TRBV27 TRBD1 TGTGCCAGCAGTTTACGTCCCCAGGGGGCGGGAGAGACCCAGTACTTC CASSLRPQGAGETQYF
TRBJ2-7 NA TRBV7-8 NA TGTGCCAGCAACCCTATCGGGGACTCCAGCATATACGAGCAGTACTTC CASNPIGDSSIYEQYF
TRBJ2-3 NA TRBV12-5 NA TGTGCTAGTGGTTTGCCCCAGCGGGCGCAGTATTTT CASGLPQRAQYF
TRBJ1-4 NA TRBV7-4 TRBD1 TGTGCCAGCAGCCCGGGGGCAGGGGGCCGTGAAAAACTGTTTTTT CASSPGAGGREKLFF
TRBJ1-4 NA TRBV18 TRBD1 TGTGCCAGCTCACCACCGGGACAGGGAGGTGAAAAACTGTTTTTT CASSPPGQGGEKLFF
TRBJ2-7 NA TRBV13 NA TGTGCCAGCAGCTTACTGTCGGGGGAAAGATTGCACGAGCAGTACTTC CASSLLSGERLHEQYF
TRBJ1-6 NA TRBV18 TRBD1 TGTGCCAGCTCGCCCCTCGGACAGGGAAACTCACCCCTCCACTTT CASSPLGQGNSPLHF
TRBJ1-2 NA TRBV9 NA TGTGCCAGCAGCCAGACAGGCACTTATGGCTACACCTTC CASSQTGTYGYTF
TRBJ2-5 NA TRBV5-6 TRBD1 TGTGCCAGCAGCTTGGCGCGGGACAGGGAAGAGACCCAGTACTTC CASSLARDREETQYF
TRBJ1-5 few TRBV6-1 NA TGTGCCAGCAAAGGGGGGGCGCCTAGCAATCAGCCCCAGCATTTT CASKGGAPSNQPQHF